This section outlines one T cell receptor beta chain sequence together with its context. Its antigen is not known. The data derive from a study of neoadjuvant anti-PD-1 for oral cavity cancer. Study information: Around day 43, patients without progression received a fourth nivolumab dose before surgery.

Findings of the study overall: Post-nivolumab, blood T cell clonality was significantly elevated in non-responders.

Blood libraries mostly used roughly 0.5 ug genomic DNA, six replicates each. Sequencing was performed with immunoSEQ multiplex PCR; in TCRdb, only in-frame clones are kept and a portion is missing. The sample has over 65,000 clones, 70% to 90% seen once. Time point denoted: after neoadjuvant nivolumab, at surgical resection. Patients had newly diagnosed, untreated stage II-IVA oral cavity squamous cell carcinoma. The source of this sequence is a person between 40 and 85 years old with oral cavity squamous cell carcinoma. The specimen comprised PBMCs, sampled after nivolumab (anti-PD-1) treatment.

CDR3 sequence: CASSIGSGLHSPLHF. The CDR3 coding sequence is TGTGCCAGTAGTATAGGATCAGGGCTGCATTCACCCCTCCACTTT. This chain joins TRBV19 and TRBJ1-6; a possible D gene is TRBD1 (5 bases). Trimming removed 1 base from V and 8 bases from J, with 12 bases in between. The CDR3 runs to 15 residues. Germline values: CDR1 LNHDA, CDR2 SQIVND (reference sequence).